One and the same sample provided the 24 T cell receptor beta chains below, sequenced in a study of T cells after yellow fever vaccination. TCRdb re-called the 5' RACE reads with MiXCR, one entry per CDR3 protein. The table shows 250,000 to 400,000 distinct CDR3 sequences, with approximately 4% occurring only once. The sequencing here drew on PBMCs, taken 15 days after the yellow fever booster vaccination. The receptors stem from a man aged 18 to 29 who received the YFV17D yellow fever vaccine.

This clonotype turned up a few times. The rearrangement links TRBV5-3 to TRBJ2-7, with 8 bases fitting TRBD1. TRBV5-3 is an ORF, and what it does is uncertain. The V and J ends lost 4 bases and 2 bases, in that order; junction bases with no gene match: 8. This CDR3 contains 15 residues. The CDR3 region has the DNA TGTGCCAGAAGCGAATGCCGGGACAGGACCTACGAGCAGTACTTC. Translation: CARSECRDRTYEQYF.

This clonotype came up a few times. The chain uses TRBV10-1 and TRBJ2-7; TRBD2 matches at 8 bases. The trim removed 0 bases at V and 2 bases at J, leaving 0 bases unmatched. CDR3 length: 14 residues. The germline V gene encodes CDR1 WNHNN and CDR2 SYGVQD (reference sequence). The CDR3 region is CASSESGLAYEQYF. The DNA for the CDR3 is TGCGCCAGCAGTGAGTCGGGACTAGCCTACGAGCAGTACTTC.

This clonotype showed up just a few times. This chain joins TRBV27 and TRBJ2-3; D gene uncertain. The CDR3 length is 16 residues. Looked up from germline, CDR1 is MNHEY and CDR2 is SMNVEV (reference sequence). Trimming cost V 3 bases and J 0 bases, with 13 bases left between them. For the CDR3, the DNA is TGTGCCAGCAGTTTTCCCGACCCACAGAGCACAGATACGCAGTATTTT. Amino acid sequence: CASSFPDPQSTDTQYF.

This clonotype occurred many times. The chain is built from TRBV4-3 and TRBJ2-7, with a weak D call TRBD1 (5 bases). The CDR3 spans 16 residues. V shed 2 bases and J shed 1 base, with 15 bases lying between them. The germline V gene has CDR1 LGHNA and CDR2 YSLEER. In DNA form, the CDR3 reads TGCGCCAGCAGCCAAATGTGGCAGGGTAGATCCTACGAGCAGTACTTC. Amino acids: CASSQMWQGRSYEQYF.

This clonotype showed up many times. The V call is TRBV5-1, the J call TRBJ2-2; D is unresolved. The V gene lost 1 base and the J gene lost 6 bases, with 4 bases spanning the gap. CDR1 and CDR2 (germline): SGHRS, YFSETQ. This CDR3 spans 12 amino acids. As DNA, the CDR3 is TGCGCCAGCAGCTTGATTCCCGGGGAGCTGTTTTTT. Amino acids: CASSLIPGELFF. The full variable domain, with the rest looked up from reference TRBV5-1 and TRBJ2-2, is KAGVTQTPRYLIKTRGQQVTLSCSPISGHRSVSWYQQTPGQGLQFLFEYFSETQRNKGNFPGRFSGRQFSNSRSEMNVSTLELGDSALYLCASSLIPGELFFGEGSRLTVL.

The chain joins TRBV6-5 to TRBJ1-2, with 7 bases that match TRBD1. The CDR3 contains 15 residues. The trim removed 0 bases at V and 2 bases at J, leaving 3 bases unmatched. Germline-derived CDR1 and CDR2 are MNHEY and SVGAGI. The DNA for the CDR3 is TGTGCCAGCAGTTACTCGGGACAGTCAAACTATGGCTACACCTTC. It yields the protein CASSYSGQSNYGYTF.

This clonotype was found many times. J is TRBJ2-3 and V is TRBV4-1; the D gene is possibly TRBD1 (5 bases). Trimming took 0 bases from V and 1 from J, leaving 5 bases between them. Germline V gene lookup returns CDR1 MGHRA and CDR2 YSYEKL. This CDR3 region has 14 residues. This chain's CDR3 is CASSQEGGTDTQYF. The DNA of the CDR3 is TGCGCCAGCAGCCAAGAAGGGGGCACAGATACGCAGTATTTT.

This clonotype was counted ten times or more. The rearrangement links TRBV11-2 to TRBJ1-2; no clear D gene. Germline V gene data show CDR1 as SGHAT and CDR2 as FQNNGV. The CDR3 loop spans 17 amino acids. V lost 5 bases to trimming and J lost 0 bases, with 19 bases between them. The CDR3 here is CASSRNPGSQANYGYTF. The DNA for the CDR3 is TGTGCCAGCAGCCGGAACCCGGGCAGCCAAGCTAACTATGGCTACACCTTC.

The gene calls are TRBV5-1 and TRBJ2-5; no clear D. The CDR3 is 11 amino acids. Trimming pared 7 bases from V and 8 bases from J, leaving 12 bases between. From germline, CDR1 is SGHRS and CDR2 YFSETQ. The CDR3 reads CASHAAATQYF. CDR3 DNA sequence: TGCGCCAGCCACGCGGCGGCAACCCAGTACTTC.

The chain joins TRBV20-1 to TRBJ2-5; TRBD1 matches at 8 bases. Per germline, CDR1 DFQATT and CDR2 SNEGSKA (reference sequence). The CDR3 runs to 14 residues. The V segment lost 5 bases and the J segment 5 bases; nucleotides outside the gene matches: 10. CDR3 sequence reads: CSASIQGEEETQYF. CDR3 coding DNA: TGCAGTGCTTCTATACAGGGGGAAGAGGAGACCCAGTACTTC.

The gene calls are TRBV2 and TRBJ2-3; D is undetermined. The ends were cut back, 1 base at V and 0 bases at J, with 11 bases in the middle. The germline V gene has CDR1 SNHLY and CDR2 FYNNEI. The CDR3 loop spans 16 amino acids. CDR3 protein: CASSEVSRASTDTQYF. The CDR3 coding sequence is TGTGCCAGCAGTGAAGTTTCCCGTGCTAGCACAGATACGCAGTATTTT.

This clonotype was seen more than once but under ten times. V and J are TRBV7-9 and TRBJ1-2, with D possibly being TRBD1 (5 bases). V lost 3 bases and J 8 bases, leaving 13 bases between the germline ends. Per the germline V gene, CDR1 is SEHNR and CDR2 is FQNEAQ (reference sequence). This CDR3 has 13 residues. The CDR3 DNA reads TGTGCCAGCAGCTTCGCCCCCAGGGACGGCTACACCTTC. Translated: CASSFAPRDGYTF.

The sample holds a few counts of this clonotype. The V gene is TRBV12-3 or TRBV12-4, the J gene TRBJ2-7, with TRBD2 identical over 7 bases. J lost 3 bases, V lost 3 bases, and 5 bases had no gene match. The CDR3 covers 14 residues. The CDR3 is CASSFGGGIYEQYF. For the CDR3, the DNA is TGTGCCAGCAGTTTTGGGGGGGGGATCTACGAGCAGTACTTC.

This clonotype has more than one count but fewer than ten. This chain joins TRBV20-1 and TRBJ2-1; D is possibly TRBD1 (7 bases). The germline gives CDR1 DFQATT, CDR2 SNEGSKA (reference sequence). The CDR3 runs to 16 residues. V was pared by 3 bases and J by 0 bases, with 15 bases between. Here the CDR3 reads CSASGRQGGSYNEQFF. The DNA of the CDR3 is TGCAGTGCTAGCGGTAGACAGGGAGGCTCCTACAATGAGCAGTTCTTC.

V and J are TRBV6-5 and TRBJ1-3; 8 bases map to TRBD1. The ends lost 6 bases at V and 4 bases at J; junction bases unmatched: 5. Germline loops: CDR1 MNHEY, CDR2 SVGAGI. The CDR3 is 14 amino acids. CDR3 amino acids: CASSAGGLGNTIYF. CDR3 nucleotides: TGTGCCAGCAGCGCAGGGGGCTTAGGAAACACCATATATTTT.

This clonotype occurred many times. The chain uses TRBV10-3 and TRBJ2-2; TRBD2 matches 7 bases. J lost 5 bases, V lost 4 bases, and 4 bases had no gene match. This CDR3 region has 14 residues. Germline V lookup: CDR1 ENHRY, CDR2 SYGVKD. CDR3 amino acids: CAISGRRGTGELFF. CDR3 nucleotide sequence: TGTGCCATCAGTGGGCGGCGGGGGACCGGGGAGCTGTTTTTT.

This clonotype was seen a few times. The chain recombines TRBV3-1 with TRBJ2-3, with D possibly TRBD1 on 6 matching bases. Germline V CDR1 and CDR2: LGHDT, YNNKEL (reference sequence). The CDR3 loop spans 14 amino acids. Trimming took off 3 bases at V and 1 base at J, with 8 bases between the two ends. CDR3 sequence: CASSQWTGTDTQYF. In DNA, the CDR3 is TGTGCCAGCAGCCAGTGGACAGGCACAGATACGCAGTATTTT.

The rearrangement uses TRBV5-1 and TRBJ2-3; the D is unclear. This CDR3 spans 12 amino acids. The germline V gene encodes CDR1 SGHRS and CDR2 YFSETQ. V lost 5 bases and J 3 bases, leaving 7 bases between the germline ends. CDR3: CASRLGTDTQYF. CDR3 DNA: TGCGCCAGCAGGCTAGGAACAGATACGCAGTATTTT.

This clonotype was detected ten times or more. The chain carries TRBV6-6 and TRBJ1-5; D is uncertain. V lost 6 bases and J 6 bases, leaving 15 bases between the germline ends. This CDR3 is 14 amino acids long. The V gene's germline CDR1 is MNHNY and CDR2 SVGAGI (reference sequence). Written as DNA, the CDR3 is TGTGCCAGCAGCCGTGGGATGGAGTCTCAGCCCCAGCATTTT. This codes for CASSRGMESQPQHF.

The V call is TRBV6-5, the J call TRBJ1-2; no firm D call. The length of the CDR3 is 14 residues. Germline V gene lookup returns CDR1 MNHEY and CDR2 SVGAGI. The V gene lost 2 bases and the J gene lost 0 bases, with 7 bases spanning the gap. CDR3 residues: CASSYTAANYGYTF. For the CDR3, the DNA is TGTGCCAGCAGTTACACAGCAGCTAACTATGGCTACACCTTC.

CDR3 sequence: CASSLRTGTQETQYF. CDR3 in DNA: TGTGCCAGCAGTTTACGGACAGGGACCCAAGAGACCCAGTACTTC. The V and J genes are TRBV12-3 or TRBV12-4 and TRBJ2-5, with 8 nucleotides matching TRBD1. Unmatched junction bases numbered 3, after V lost 2 bases and J lost 1 base. The CDR3 totals 15 residues.

This clonotype was recorded at least ten times. V is TRBV10-1 and J is TRBJ2-3; 10 bases fit TRBD2. Per the germline V gene, CDR1 is WNHNN and CDR2 is SYGVQD (reference sequence). The junction had 3 bases not matched to a gene; V was cut back by 5 bases and J by 4 bases. CDR3 length: 14 amino acids. CDR3 DNA: TGCGCCAGCAGTAGCGGGGGGGAGCCAGATACGCAGTATTTT. Its translation: CASSSGGEPDTQYF.

The chain employs TRBV10-3 and TRBJ2-7; 10 bases are a match to TRBD1. CDR3 size: 14 residues. Germline V gene data show CDR1 as ENHRY and CDR2 as SYGVKD. Trimming removed 4 bases from V and 5 bases from J; junction bases left unmatched: 5. The CDR3 nucleotides read TGTGCCATCAGTGGACCGGGACAGGGGCACGAGCAGTACGTC. It yields the protein CAISGPGQGHEQYV.

This clonotype came up many times. This rearrangement joins TRBV5-1 to TRBJ2-7, with TRBD1 matching over 10 bases. Germline CDR1 and CDR2: SGHRS and YFSETQ. J gave up 2 bases and V 10 bases, and 6 bases lay outside the gene matches. This CDR3 is 13 amino acids long. In nucleotides, the CDR3 is TGCGCCGGACAGGGGGGATCTGCCTACGAGCAGTACGTC. This gives the protein CAGQGGSAYEQYV.